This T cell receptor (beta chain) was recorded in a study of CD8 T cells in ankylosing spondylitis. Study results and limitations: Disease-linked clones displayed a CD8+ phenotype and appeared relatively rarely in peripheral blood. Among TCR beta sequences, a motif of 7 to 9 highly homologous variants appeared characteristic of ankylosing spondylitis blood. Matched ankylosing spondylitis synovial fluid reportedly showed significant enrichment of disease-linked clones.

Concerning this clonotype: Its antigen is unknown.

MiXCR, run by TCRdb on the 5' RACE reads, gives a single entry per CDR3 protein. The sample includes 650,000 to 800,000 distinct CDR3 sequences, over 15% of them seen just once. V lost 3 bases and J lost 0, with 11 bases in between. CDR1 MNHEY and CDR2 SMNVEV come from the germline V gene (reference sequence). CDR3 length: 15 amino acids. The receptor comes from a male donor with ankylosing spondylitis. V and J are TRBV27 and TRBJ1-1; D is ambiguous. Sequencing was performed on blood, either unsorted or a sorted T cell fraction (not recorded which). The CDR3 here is CASSFHEPLNTEAFF. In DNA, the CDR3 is TGTGCCAGCAGTTTCCACGAACCGTTGAACACTGAAGCTTTCTTT.